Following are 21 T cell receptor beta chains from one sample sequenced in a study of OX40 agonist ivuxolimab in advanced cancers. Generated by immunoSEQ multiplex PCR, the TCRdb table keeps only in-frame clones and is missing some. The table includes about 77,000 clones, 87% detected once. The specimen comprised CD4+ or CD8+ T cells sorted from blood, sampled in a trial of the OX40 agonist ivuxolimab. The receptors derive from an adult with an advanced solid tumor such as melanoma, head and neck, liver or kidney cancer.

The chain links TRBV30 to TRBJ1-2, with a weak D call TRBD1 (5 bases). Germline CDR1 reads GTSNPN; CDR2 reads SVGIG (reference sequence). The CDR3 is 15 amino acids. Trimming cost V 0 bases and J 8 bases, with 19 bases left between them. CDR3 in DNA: TGTGCCTGGAGTGTATATAGGGGCGGCCTTAGCGGCTACACCTTC. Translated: CAWSVYRGGLSGYTF.

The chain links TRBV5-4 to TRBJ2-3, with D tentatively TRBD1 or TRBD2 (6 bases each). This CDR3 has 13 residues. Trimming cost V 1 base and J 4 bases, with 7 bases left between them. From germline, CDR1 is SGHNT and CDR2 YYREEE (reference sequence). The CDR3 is CASSLRGPDTQYF. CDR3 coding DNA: TGTGCCAGCAGCTTGCGGGGGCCAGATACGCAGTATTTT.

CDR3 nucleotides: TGTGCCAGCAGCGGTAGGGACGGCAATCAGCCCCAGCATTTT. This encodes CASSGRDGNQPQHF. The rearrangement uses TRBV7-9 and TRBJ1-5; TRBD1 might be the D (5 bases). The length of the CDR3 is 14 residues. V was trimmed by 5 bases and J by 2 bases, leaving 10 bases between them. Germline CDR1 reads SEHNR; CDR2 reads FQNEAQ (reference sequence). The full variable domain, in which reference TRBV7-9 and TRBJ1-5 provide the parts outside the CDR3, is DTGVSQNPRHKITKRGQNVTFRCDPISEHNRLYWYRQTLGQGPEFLTYFQNEAQLEKSRLLSDRFSAERPKGSFSTLEIQRTEQGDSAMYLCASSGRDGNQPQHFGDGTRLSIL.

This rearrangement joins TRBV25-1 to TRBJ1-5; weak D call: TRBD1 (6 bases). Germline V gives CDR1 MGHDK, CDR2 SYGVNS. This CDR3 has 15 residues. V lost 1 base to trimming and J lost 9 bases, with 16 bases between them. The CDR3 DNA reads TGTGCCAGCAGTGAATCCAGACAGGCAGCAGTGCCCCAGCATTTT. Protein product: CASSESRQAAVPQHF.

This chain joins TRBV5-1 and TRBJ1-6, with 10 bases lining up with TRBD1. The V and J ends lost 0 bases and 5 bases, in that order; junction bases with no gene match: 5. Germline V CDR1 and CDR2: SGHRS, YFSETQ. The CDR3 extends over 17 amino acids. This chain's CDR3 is CASSLVVGTGDNSPLHF. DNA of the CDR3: TGCGCCAGCAGCTTGGTTGTAGGGACAGGGGATAATTCACCCCTCCACTTT.

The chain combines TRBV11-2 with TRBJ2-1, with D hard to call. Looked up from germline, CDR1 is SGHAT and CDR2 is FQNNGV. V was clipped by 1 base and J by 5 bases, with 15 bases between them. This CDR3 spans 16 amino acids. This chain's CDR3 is CASSLGHGANDNEQFF. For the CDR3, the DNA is TGTGCCAGCAGCTTAGGACACGGCGCCAACGACAATGAGCAGTTCTTC.

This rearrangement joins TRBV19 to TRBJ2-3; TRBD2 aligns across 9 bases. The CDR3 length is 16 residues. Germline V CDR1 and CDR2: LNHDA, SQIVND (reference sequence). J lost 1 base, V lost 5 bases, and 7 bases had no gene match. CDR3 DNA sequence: TGTGCCAGTAGTCGACAAGCGGGGGGAGGCACAGATACGCAGTATTTT. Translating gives CASSRQAGGGTDTQYF. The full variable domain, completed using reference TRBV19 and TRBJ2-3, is DGGITQSPKYLFRKEGQNVTLSCEQNLNHDAMYWYRQDPGQGLRLIYYSQIVNDFQKGDIAEGYSVSREKKESFPLTVTSAQKNPTAFYLCASSRQAGGGTDTQYFGPGTRLTVL.

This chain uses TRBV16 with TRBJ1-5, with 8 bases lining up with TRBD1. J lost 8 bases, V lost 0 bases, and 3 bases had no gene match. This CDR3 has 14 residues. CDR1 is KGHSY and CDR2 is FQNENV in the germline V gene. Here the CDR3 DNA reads TGTGCCAGCAGCCAATCCACAGGGGGGAAGCCCCAGCATTTT. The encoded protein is CASSQSTGGKPQHF.

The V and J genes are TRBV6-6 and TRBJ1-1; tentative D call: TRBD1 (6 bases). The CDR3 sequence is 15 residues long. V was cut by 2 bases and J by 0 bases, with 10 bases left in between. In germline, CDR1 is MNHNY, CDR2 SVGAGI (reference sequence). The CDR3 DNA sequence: TGTGCCAGCAGTTACGAGCAGGGGATGAACACTGAAGCTTTCTTT. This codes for CASSYEQGMNTEAFF.

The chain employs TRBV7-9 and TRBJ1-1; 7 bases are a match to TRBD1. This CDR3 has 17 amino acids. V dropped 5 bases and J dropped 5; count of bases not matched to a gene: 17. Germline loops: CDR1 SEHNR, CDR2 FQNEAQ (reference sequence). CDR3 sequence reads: CASSPGSRQGWLTEAFF. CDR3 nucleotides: TGTGCCAGCAGCCCAGGAAGCAGACAGGGTTGGTTGACTGAAGCTTTCTTT.

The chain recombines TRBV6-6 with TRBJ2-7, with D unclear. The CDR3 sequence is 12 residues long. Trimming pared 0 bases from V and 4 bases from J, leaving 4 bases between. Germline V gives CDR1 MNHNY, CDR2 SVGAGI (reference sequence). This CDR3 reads CASSYSTYEQYF. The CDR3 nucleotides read TGTGCCAGCAGTTACTCGACATACGAGCAGTACTTC.

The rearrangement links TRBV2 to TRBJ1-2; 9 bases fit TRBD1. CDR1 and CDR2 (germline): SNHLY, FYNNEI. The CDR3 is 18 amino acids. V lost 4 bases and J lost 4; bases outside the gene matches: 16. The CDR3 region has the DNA TGTGCCAGCAGTGTACCTGGGACAGGGACTTCCGAATTCTATGGCTACACCTTC. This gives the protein CASSVPGTGTSEFYGYTF.

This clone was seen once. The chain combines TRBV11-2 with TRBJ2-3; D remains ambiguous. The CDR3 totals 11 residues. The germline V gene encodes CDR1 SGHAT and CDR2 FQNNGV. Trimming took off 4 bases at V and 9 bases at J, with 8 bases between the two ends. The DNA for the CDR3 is TGTGCCAGCAGCTCGAGGCGGACGCAGTATTTT. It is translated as CASSSRRTQYF.

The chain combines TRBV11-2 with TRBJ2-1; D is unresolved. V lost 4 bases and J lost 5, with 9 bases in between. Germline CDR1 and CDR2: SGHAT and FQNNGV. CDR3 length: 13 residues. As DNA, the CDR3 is TGTGCCAGCAGCTCATACTTCCACAATGAGCAGTTCTTC. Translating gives CASSSYFHNEQFF.

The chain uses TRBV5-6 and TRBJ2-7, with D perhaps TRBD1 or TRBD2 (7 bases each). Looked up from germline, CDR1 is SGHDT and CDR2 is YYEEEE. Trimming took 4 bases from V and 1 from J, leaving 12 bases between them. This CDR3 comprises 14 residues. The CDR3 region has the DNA TGTGCCAGCAGCCACCAGGGGGGGTCCTACGAGCAGTACTTC. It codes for CASSHQGGSYEQYF.

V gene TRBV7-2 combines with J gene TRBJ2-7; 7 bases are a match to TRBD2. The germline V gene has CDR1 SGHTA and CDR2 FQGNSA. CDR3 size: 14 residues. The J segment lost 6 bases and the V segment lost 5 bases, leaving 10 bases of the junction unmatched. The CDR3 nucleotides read TGTGCCAGCAGCCTCGGCGGGGGTCTTAGCGAGCAGTACTTC. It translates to CASSLGGGLSEQYF.

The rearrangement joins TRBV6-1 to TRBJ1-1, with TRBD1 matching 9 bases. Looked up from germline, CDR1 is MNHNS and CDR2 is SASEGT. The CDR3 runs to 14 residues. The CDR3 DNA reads TGTGCAGTCACCCGCGACAGGGGGGGTACTGAAGCTTTCTTT. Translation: CAVTRDRGGTEAFF.

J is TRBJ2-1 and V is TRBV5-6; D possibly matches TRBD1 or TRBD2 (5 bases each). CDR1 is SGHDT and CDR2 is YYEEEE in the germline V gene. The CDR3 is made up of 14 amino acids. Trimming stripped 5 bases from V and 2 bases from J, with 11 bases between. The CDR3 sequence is CASRRRDAYNEQFF. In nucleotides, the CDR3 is TGTGCCAGCAGACGCCGGGACGCCTACAATGAGCAGTTCTTC.

The CDR3 region is CAWNGGFTDTQYF. CDR3 bases: TGTGCCTGGAATGGGGGTTTCACAGATACGCAGTATTTT. The chain joins TRBV30 to TRBJ2-3; D tentatively reads TRBD1 or TRBD2 (5 bases each). Trimming shortened V by 4 bases and J by 2 bases, and 10 bases separated the two germline ends. The germline gives CDR1 GTSNPN, CDR2 SVGIG (reference sequence). The CDR3 runs 13 residues.

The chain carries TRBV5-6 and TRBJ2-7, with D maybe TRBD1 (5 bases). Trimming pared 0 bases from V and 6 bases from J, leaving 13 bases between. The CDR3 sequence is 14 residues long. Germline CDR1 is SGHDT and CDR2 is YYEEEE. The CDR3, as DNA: TGTGCCAGCAGCTTGGGTCAGGGCAGGTTCGAGCAGTACTTC. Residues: CASSLGQGRFEQYF.

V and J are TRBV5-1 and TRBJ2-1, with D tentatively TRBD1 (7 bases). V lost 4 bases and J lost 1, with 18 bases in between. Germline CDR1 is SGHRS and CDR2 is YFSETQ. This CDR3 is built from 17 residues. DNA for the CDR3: TGCGCCAGCAGCCTAATCCAGGGGGGAAGATCCTACAATGAGCAGTTCTTC. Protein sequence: CASSLIQGGRSYNEQFF.